One and the same sample provided the 20 T cell receptor beta chains below, sequenced in a study of cytomegalovirus exposure and HLA in healthy donors. The method was immunoSEQ multiplex PCR; TCRdb's version includes in-frame clones alone and lacks a portion of them. The data contain about 180,000 clones, around 84% of them singletons. The sample comprised PBMCs. These receptors were collected from a man between 18 and 35 years old in good health and CMV-seropositive.

This chain joins TRBV27 and TRBJ2-1, with 8 bases fitting TRBD1. Germline-derived CDR1 and CDR2 are MNHEY and SMNVEV (reference sequence). The CDR3 length is 16 residues. Trimming removed 3 bases from V and 7 bases from J; junction bases left unmatched: 11. CDR3 nucleotides: TGTGCCAGCAGTTTCTACTCCGGACAGGGTTGGAATGAGCAGTTCTTC. Protein product: CASSFYSGQGWNEQFF.

The gene calls are TRBV5-1 and TRBJ2-5; maybe TRBD2 (6 bases). Trimming removed 0 bases from V and 1 base from J, with 10 bases in between. This CDR3 contains 15 residues. Germline-derived CDR1 and CDR2 are SGHRS and YFSETQ. The CDR3 nucleotides are TGCGCCAGCAGCTTGGATCCGGGGGTCCAAGAGACCCAGTACTTC. It specifies CASSLDPGVQETQYF.

J is TRBJ1-4 and V is TRBV11-2, with 9 nucleotides matching TRBD1. Trimming cost V 6 bases and J 10 bases; bases outside gene matches: 12. CDR1 and CDR2 (germline): SGHAT, FQNNGV. The CDR3 covers 15 residues. CDR3 sequence reads: CASSSPGQGARKLFF. The CDR3 nucleotides read TGTGCCAGCAGTTCGCCGGGACAGGGAGCCCGAAAACTGTTTTTT.

This chain connects TRBV18 to TRBJ2-1; D might be TRBD2 (6 bases). CDR1 is KGHSH, CDR2 LQKENI, per germline. This CDR3 has 14 residues. V was clipped by 5 bases and J by 7 bases, with 15 bases between them. The CDR3 nucleotides are TGTGCCAGCTCAGCTCGGGACTCCGGGAATGAGCAGTTCTTC. Its translation is CASSARDSGNEQFF.

This clone was seen a handful of times. This chain links TRBV30 with TRBJ2-2; D possibly corresponds to TRBD1 (5 bases). CDR3 length equals 16 residues. The V gene's germline CDR1 is GTSNPN and CDR2 SVGIG (reference sequence). V was clipped by 7 bases and J by 3 bases, with 21 bases between them. DNA of the CDR3: TGTGCCTCTACAACCCCGGACAAAGGGGACACCGGGGAGCTGTTTTTT. Amino acids: CASTTPDKGDTGELFF.

The chain combines TRBV6-6 with TRBJ2-7; D unresolved. The V gene's germline CDR1 is MNHNY and CDR2 SVGAGI (reference sequence). CDR3 length equals 12 residues. Trimming left V 6 bases short and J 0 bases short, with 6 bases between. The CDR3, as DNA: TGTGCCAGCAGCCCTAGCTCCTACGAGCAGTACTTC. It codes for CASSPSSYEQYF.

The V call is TRBV7-8, the J call TRBJ2-1; possible D gene TRBD2, 6 bases. From germline, CDR1 is SGHVS and CDR2 FQNEAQ. CDR3 length: 17 residues. Trimming stripped 5 bases from V and 4 bases from J, with 21 bases between. The CDR3 reads CASSGGPGDPDYNEQFF. CDR3 coding DNA: TGTGCCAGCAGCGGAGGCCCGGGAGATCCCGATTACAATGAGCAGTTCTTC. The full variable domain, with the rest looked up from reference TRBV7-8 and TRBJ2-1, is GAGVSQSPRYKVAKRGQDVALRCDPISGHVSLFWYQQALGQGPEFLTYFQNEAQLDKSGLPSDRFFAERPEGSVSTLKIQRTQQEDSAVYLCASSGGPGDPDYNEQFFGPGTRLTVL.

The CDR3 is CASSLSGQGAPYEQYF. In DNA, the CDR3 is TGCGCCAGCAGCTTGTCCGGACAGGGGGCACCCTACGAGCAGTACTTC. The V call is TRBV5-1, the J call TRBJ2-7, with 11 bases fitting TRBD1. The J segment lost 2 bases and the V segment lost 1 base, leaving 5 bases of the junction unmatched. This CDR3 region has 16 residues. Germline assignment: CDR1 SGHRS and CDR2 YFSETQ. Full variable domain (missing parts from reference TRBV5-1 and TRBJ2-7): KAGVTQTPRYLIKTRGQQVTLSCSPISGHRSVSWYQQTPGQGLQFLFEYFSETQRNKGNFPGRFSGRQFSNSRSEMNVSTLELGDSALYLCASSLSGQGAPYEQYFGPGTRLTVT.

J is TRBJ2-3 and V is TRBV9; D is perhaps TRBD2 (5 bases). V lost 2 bases, J lost 0 bases, and 13 bases lay in between. Germline-derived CDR1 and CDR2 are SGDLS and YYNGEE. The CDR3 length is 16 residues. The CDR3 region is CASSVGIGVSTDTQYF. CDR3 in DNA: TGTGCCAGCAGCGTCGGGATTGGGGTTAGCACAGATACGCAGTATTTT. The variable domain in full, with the rest retrieved from reference TRBV9 and TRBJ2-3, is DSGVTQTPKHLITATGQRVTLRCSPRSGDLSVYWYQQSLDQGLQFLIQYYNGEERAKGNILERFSAQQFPDLHSELNLSSLELGDSALYFCASSVGIGVSTDTQYFGPGTRLTVL.

The rearrangement joins TRBV18 to TRBJ2-7, with D unclear. The CDR3 covers 13 residues. CDR1 and CDR2 from the germline V gene are KGHSH and LQKENI. Deletions cut 9 bases from V and 2 bases from J, with 14 bases between. The DNA for the CDR3 is TGTGCCAGTACCGGGTCCTTCGCCTACGAGCAGTACTTC. As protein: CASTGSFAYEQYF. Supplemented by reference TRBV18 and TRBJ2-7, the full variable domain reads NAGVMQNPRHLVRRRGQEARLRCSPMKGHSHVYWYRQLPEEGLKFMVYLQKENIIDESGMPKERFSAEFPKEGPSILRIQQVVRGDSAAYFCASTGSFAYEQYFGPGTRLTVT.

V usage is TRBV28 and J usage is TRBJ2-7; TRBD1 matches 10 bases. The ends lost 7 bases at V and 2 bases at J; junction bases unmatched: 5. The CDR3 length is 14 residues. Germline V lookup: CDR1 MDHEN, CDR2 SYDVKM. CDR3 nucleotides: TGTGCCAGCACTCCTGGGACAGGGGCCTACGAGCAGTACTTC. Its protein product is CASTPGTGAYEQYF.

Worth noting for this clone: Compared with germline, one end of the junction differs, possibly owing to a read error. J is TRBJ1-5 and V is TRBV19; 7 nucleotides agree with TRBD1. CDR1 and CDR2 from the germline V gene are LNHDA and SQIVND (reference sequence). The CDR3 extends over 14 amino acids. The CDR3: CAGSYTGANQPQHF. The CDR3 region has the DNA TGTGCCGGTAGTTACACAGGGGCCAATCAGCCCCAGCATTTT.

V gene TRBV27 combines with J gene TRBJ2-5; the D gene is possibly TRBD2 (5 bases). In germline, CDR1 is MNHEY, CDR2 SMNVEV (reference sequence). V shed 4 bases and J shed 7 bases, with 7 bases lying between them. This CDR3 has 11 amino acids. The CDR3 sequence is CASSSEGTQYF. The CDR3 DNA reads as TGTGCCAGCAGTTCCGAGGGGACCCAGTACTTC.

Concerning this clone: Different DNA sequences within this sample yield the same CDR3. The V gene is TRBV6-5, the J gene TRBJ2-7; TRBD1 agrees at 8 bases. This CDR3 has 14 residues. Trimming removed 6 bases from V and 1 base from J; junction bases left unmatched: 5. Germline V CDR1 and CDR2: MNHEY, SVGAGI. The CDR3 region has the DNA TGTGCCAGCAGCCCCGGGACAGGTTCCTACGAGCAGTACTTC. Its protein product is CASSPGTGSYEQYF.

The J gene is TRBJ2-5, the V gene TRBV29-1, with D maybe TRBD2 (6 bases). Trimming left V 7 bases short and J 0 bases short, with 9 bases between. The CDR3 is 12 amino acids. Germline CDR1 is SQVTM and CDR2 is ANQGSEA. The CDR3, as DNA: TGCAGCGGGGGACTCGACCAAGAGACCCAGTACTTC. Translating it yields CSGGLDQETQYF.

This clone showed up just a few times. The gene calls are TRBV19 and TRBJ1-1; D gene uncertain. CDR3 size: 13 residues. Germline V CDR1 and CDR2: LNHDA, SQIVND (reference sequence). Deletions cut 5 bases from V and 2 bases from J, with 9 bases between. The chain's CDR3 is CASSPGTNTEAFF. The DNA for the CDR3 is TGTGCCAGTAGTCCAGGAACAAACACTGAAGCTTTCTTT.

The rearrangement links TRBV27 to TRBJ2-2, with D tentatively TRBD1 (6 bases). This CDR3 comprises 14 residues. V was trimmed by 7 bases and J by 3 bases, leaving 12 bases between them. From germline, CDR1 is MNHEY and CDR2 SMNVEV (reference sequence). CDR3 region: CASKDSGYTGELFF. The DNA for the CDR3 is TGTGCCAGCAAGGACAGTGGATACACCGGGGAGCTGTTTTTT.

The gene calls are TRBV9 and TRBJ2-7, with D maybe TRBD2 (6 bases). V lost 2 bases and J lost 5, with 14 bases in between. The CDR3 runs 14 residues. CDR1 and CDR2 (germline): SGDLS, YYNGEE. Here the CDR3 DNA reads TGTGCCAGCAGCGTGGACTATAGCCCCCACGAGCAGTACTTC. It encodes CASSVDYSPHEQYF.

The chain uses TRBV28 and TRBJ1-2, with TRBD1 matching 7 bases. Germline V gives CDR1 MDHEN, CDR2 SYDVKM. The CDR3 sequence is 13 residues long. The V segment lost 5 bases and the J segment 3 bases; nucleotides outside the gene matches: 3. DNA of the CDR3: TGTGCCAGCAGTCGGGACAGCCACTATGGCTACACCTTC. As protein: CASSRDSHYGYTF.

The CDR3 loop is CASAGTGGQETQYF. The CDR3 region has the DNA TGTGCCAGCGCCGGGACAGGGGGACAAGAGACCCAGTACTTC. V usage is TRBV5-4 and J usage is TRBJ2-5; 11 nucleotides agree with TRBD1. Germline V gives CDR1 SGHNT, CDR2 YYREEE (reference sequence). The CDR3 totals 14 residues. V trimming: 7 bases; J trimming: 2 bases; junction bases outside the gene matches: 4.